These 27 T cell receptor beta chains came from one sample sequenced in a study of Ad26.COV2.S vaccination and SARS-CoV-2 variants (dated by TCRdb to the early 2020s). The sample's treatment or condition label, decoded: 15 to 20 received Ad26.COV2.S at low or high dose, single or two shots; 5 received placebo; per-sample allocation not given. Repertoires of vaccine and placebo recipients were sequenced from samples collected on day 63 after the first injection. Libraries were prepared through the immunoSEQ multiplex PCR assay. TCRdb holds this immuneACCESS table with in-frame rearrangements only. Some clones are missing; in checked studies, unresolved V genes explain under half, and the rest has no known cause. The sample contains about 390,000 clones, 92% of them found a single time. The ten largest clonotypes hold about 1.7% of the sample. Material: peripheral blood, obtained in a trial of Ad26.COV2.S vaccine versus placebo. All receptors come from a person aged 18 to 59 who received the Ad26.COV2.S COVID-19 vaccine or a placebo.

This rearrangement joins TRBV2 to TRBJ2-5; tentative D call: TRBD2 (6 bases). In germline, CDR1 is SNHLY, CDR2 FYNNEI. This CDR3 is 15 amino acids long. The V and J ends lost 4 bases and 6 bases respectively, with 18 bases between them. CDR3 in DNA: TGTGCCAGCAGTGCCCCCTCCGGGGGTATAAAGACCCAGTACTTC. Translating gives CASSAPSGGIKTQYF.

In DNA form, the CDR3 reads TGTGCCAGCAGCTTCCGAGCAGGGGCCAGCACAGATACGCAGTATTTT. This sequence encodes CASSFRAGASTDTQYF. The chain uses TRBV7-2 and TRBJ2-3, with a possible D match to TRBD1 (6 bases). Germline V gene lookup returns CDR1 SGHTA and CDR2 FQGNSA. V was trimmed by 3 bases and J by 0 bases, leaving 13 bases between them. The CDR3 extends over 16 amino acids. The variable domain in full, with the rest retrieved from reference TRBV7-2 and TRBJ2-3, is GAGVSQSPSNKVTEKGKDVELRCDPISGHTALYWYRQSLGQGLEFLIYFQGNSAPDKSGLPSDRFSAERTGGSVSTLTIQRTQQEDSAVYLCASSFRAGASTDTQYFGPGTRLTVL.

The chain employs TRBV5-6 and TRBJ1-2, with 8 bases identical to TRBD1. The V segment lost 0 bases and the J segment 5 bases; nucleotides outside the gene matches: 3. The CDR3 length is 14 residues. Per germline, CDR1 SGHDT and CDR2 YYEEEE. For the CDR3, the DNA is TGTGCCAGCAGCTTGGGACAGGGGTGGTATGGCTACACCTTC. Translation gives CASSLGQGWYGYTF.

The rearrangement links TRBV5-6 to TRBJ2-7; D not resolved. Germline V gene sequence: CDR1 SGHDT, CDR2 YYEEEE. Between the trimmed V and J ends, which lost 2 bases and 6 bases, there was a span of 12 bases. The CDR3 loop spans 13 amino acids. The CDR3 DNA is TGTGCCAGCAGCTTAAATCGAGCAGGCGAGCAGTACTTC. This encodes CASSLNRAGEQYF.

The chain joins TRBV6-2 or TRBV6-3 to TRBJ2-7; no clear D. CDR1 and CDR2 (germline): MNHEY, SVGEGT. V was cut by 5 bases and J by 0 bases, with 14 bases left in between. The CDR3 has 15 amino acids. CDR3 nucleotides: TGTGCCAGCAGTAAGCAAACCATGAGCTCCTACGAGCAGTACTTC. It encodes CASSKQTMSSYEQYF.

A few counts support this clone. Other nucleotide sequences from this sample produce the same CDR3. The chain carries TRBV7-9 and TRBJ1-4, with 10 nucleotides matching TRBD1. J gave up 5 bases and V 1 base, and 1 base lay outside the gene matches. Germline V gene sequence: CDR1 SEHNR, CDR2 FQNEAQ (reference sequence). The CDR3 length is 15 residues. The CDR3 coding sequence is TGTGCCAGCAGCTTAGGGGACAGGGGAAATGAAAAACTGTTTTTT. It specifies CASSLGDRGNEKLFF.

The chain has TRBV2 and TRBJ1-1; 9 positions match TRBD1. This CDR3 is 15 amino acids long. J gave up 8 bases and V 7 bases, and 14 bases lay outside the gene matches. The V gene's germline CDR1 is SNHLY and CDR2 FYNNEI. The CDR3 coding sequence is TGTGCCAGCATCGGGTCCCGGGACAGGGCCCTGGAAGCTTTCTTT. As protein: CASIGSRDRALEAFF.

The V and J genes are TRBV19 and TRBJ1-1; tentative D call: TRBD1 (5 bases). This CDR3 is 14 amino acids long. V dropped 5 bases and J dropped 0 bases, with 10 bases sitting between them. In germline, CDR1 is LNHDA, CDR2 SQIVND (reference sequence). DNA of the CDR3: TGTGCCAGTAGTTTTACAGGCCTGAACACTGAAGCTTTCTTT. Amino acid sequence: CASSFTGLNTEAFF.

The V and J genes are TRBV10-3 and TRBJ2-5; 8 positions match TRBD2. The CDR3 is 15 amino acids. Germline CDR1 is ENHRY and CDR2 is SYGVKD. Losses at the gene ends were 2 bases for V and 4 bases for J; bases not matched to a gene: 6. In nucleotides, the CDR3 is TGTGCCATCAGTGAGCCGCGGGGGGATGGAGAGACCCAGTACTTC. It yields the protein CAISEPRGDGETQYF.

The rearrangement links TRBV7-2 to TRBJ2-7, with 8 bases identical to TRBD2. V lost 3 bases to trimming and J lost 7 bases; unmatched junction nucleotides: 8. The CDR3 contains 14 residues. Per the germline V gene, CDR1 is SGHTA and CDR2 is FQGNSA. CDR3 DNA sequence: TGTGCCAGCAGCTTGGGACTAGGGGGTATTGAGCAGTACTTC. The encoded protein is CASSLGLGGIEQYF.

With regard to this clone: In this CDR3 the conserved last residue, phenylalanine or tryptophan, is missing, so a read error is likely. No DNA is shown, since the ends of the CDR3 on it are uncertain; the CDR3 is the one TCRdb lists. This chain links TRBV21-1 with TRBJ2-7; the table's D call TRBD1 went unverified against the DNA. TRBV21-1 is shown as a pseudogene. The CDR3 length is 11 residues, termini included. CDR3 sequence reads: CASSNPGQRTT.

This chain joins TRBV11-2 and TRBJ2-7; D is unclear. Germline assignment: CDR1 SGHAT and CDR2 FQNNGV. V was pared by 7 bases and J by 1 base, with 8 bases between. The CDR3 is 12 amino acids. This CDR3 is CASISQSYEQYF. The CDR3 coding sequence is TGTGCCAGCATTAGTCAGTCCTACGAGCAGTACTTC.

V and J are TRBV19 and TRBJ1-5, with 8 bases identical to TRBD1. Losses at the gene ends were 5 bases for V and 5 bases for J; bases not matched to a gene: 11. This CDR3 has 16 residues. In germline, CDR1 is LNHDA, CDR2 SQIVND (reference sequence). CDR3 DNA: TGTGCCAGTAGTGACTGGACAGGGATAGATGATCAGCCCCAGCATTTT. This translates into CASSDWTGIDDQPQHF. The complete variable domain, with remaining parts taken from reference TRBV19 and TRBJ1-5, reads DGGITQSPKYLFRKEGQNVTLSCEQNLNHDAMYWYRQDPGQGLRLIYYSQIVNDFQKGDIAEGYSVSREKKESFPLTVTSAQKNPTAFYLCASSDWTGIDDQPQHFGDGTRLSIL.

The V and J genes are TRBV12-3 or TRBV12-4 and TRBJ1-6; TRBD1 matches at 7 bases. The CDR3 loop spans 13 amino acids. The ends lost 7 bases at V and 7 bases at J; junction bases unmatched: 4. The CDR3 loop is CASTQTGNSPLHF. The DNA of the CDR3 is TGTGCCAGCACCCAGACAGGGAATTCACCCCTCCACTTT.

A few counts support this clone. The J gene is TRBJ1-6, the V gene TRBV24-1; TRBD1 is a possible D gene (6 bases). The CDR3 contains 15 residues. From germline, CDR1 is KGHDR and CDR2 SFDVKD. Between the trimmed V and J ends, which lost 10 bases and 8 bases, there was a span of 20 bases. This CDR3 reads CATNRQESFDSPLHF. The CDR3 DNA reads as TGTGCCACAAATAGACAGGAATCCTTCGATTCACCCCTCCACTTT.

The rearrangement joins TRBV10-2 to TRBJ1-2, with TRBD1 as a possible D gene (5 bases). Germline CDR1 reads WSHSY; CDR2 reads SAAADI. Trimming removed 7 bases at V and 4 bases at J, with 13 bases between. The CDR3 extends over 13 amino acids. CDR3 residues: CASIPGSGYGYTF. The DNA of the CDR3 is TGCGCCAGCATTCCAGGGTCGGGCTATGGCTACACCTTC.

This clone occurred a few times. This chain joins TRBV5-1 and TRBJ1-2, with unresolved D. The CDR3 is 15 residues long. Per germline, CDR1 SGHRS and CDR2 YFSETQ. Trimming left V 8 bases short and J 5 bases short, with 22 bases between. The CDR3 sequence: CARKEGRMVLYGYTF. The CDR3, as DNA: TGCGCCAGAAAAGAAGGACGGATGGTTCTTTATGGCTACACCTTC.

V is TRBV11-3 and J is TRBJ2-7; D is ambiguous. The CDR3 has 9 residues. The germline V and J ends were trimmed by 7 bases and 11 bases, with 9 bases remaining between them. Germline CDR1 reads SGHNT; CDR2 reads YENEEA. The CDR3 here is CASTLRKYF. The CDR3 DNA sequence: TGTGCCAGCACCCTGAGGAAGTACTTC.

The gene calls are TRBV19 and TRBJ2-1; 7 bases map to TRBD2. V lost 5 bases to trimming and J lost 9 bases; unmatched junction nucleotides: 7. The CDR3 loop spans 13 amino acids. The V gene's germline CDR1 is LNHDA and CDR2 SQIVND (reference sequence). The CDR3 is CASSYGTKVEQFF. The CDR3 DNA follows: TGTGCCAGTAGTTACGGGACTAAGGTTGAGCAGTTCTTC.

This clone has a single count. DNA of the CDR3: TGTGCCAGCAGCATGGGCGGGGTTTATTCCCCTTATGGCTACACCTTC. Amino acids: CASSMGGVYSPYGYTF. This chain links TRBV5-4 with TRBJ1-2; D not certain. This CDR3 comprises 16 residues. Trimming took off 4 bases at V and 5 bases at J, with 21 bases between the two ends. The germline CDR1 and CDR2 sequences are SGHNT and YYREEE (reference sequence).

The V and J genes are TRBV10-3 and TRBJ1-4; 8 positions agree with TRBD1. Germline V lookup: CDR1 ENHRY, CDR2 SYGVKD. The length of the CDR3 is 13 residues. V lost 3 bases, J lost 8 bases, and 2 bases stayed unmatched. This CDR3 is CAISEQGGEKLFF. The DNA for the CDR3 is TGTGCCATCAGTGAACAGGGGGGCGAAAAACTGTTTTTT.

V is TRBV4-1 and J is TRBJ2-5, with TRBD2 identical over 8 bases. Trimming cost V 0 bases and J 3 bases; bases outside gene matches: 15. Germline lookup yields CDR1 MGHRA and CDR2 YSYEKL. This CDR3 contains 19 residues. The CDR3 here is CASSQEERLAGGYKETQYF. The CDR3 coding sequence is TGCGCCAGCAGCCAAGAAGAGAGGTTGGCGGGGGGATACAAAGAGACCCAGTACTTC.

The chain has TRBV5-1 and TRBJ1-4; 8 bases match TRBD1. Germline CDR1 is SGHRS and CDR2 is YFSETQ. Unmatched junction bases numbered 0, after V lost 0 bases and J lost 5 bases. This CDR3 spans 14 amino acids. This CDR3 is CASSLDRGNEKLFF. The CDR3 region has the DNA TGCGCCAGCAGCTTGGACAGGGGGAATGAAAAACTGTTTTTT.

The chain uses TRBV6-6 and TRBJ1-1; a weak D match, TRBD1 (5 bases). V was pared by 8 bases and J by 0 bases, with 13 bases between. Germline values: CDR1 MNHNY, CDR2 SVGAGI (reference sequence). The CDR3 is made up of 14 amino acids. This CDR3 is CASGWAGLNTEAFF. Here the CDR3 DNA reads TGTGCCAGCGGGTGGGCAGGGTTGAACACTGAAGCTTTCTTT.

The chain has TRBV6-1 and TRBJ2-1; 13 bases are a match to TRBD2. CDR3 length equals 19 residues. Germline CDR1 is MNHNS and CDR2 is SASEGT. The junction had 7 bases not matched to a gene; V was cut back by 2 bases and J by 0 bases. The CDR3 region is CASSEKRGLAGYSYNEQFF. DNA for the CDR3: TGTGCCAGCAGTGAAAAGAGGGGACTAGCGGGGTACTCCTACAATGAGCAGTTCTTC.

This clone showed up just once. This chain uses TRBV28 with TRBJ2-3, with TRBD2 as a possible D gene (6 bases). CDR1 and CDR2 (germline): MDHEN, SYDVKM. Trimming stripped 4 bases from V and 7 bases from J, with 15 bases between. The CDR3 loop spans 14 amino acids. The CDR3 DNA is TGTGCCAGCAGTTCCCCGGGGGTTCGAAATACGCAGTATTTT. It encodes CASSSPGVRNTQYF.

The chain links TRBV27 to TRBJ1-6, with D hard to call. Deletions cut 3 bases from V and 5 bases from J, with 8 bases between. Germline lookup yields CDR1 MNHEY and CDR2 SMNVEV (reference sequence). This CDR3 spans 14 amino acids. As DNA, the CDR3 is TGTGCCAGCAGTTTGGCCGGGGATAATTCACCCCTCCACTTT. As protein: CASSLAGDNSPLHF.